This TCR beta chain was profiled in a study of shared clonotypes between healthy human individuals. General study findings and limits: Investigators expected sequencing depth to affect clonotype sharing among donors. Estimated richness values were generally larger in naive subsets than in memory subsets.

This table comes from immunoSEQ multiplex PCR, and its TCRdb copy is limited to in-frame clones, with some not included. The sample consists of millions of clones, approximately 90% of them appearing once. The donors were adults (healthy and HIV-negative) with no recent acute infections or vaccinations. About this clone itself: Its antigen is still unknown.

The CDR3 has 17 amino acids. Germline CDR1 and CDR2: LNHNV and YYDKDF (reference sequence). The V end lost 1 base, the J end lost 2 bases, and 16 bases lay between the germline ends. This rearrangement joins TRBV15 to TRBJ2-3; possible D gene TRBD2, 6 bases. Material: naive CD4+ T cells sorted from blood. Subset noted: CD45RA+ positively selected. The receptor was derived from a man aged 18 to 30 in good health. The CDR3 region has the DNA TGTGCCACCAGCAGAGGAAGGGGAAAGGGACTCACAGATACGCAGTATTTT. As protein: CATSRGRGKGLTDTQYF.